Listed below are T cell receptor beta chains from one sample, sequenced in a study of T cell responses to AZD1222 COVID-19 vaccine. Repertoires were generated with immunoSEQ multiplex PCR, while TCRdb's copy carries only in-frame clones and drops some. The sample yields 120,000 to 150,000 clones, 88% seen once. The sample consisted of peripheral blood, taken 28 days after the second dose of the MenACWY control vaccine. The origin of the receptors is an adult who received the MenACWY meningococcal vaccine as a control. CDR3s include the opening cysteine and the closing phenylalanine or tryptophan. A D gene is named only where the DNA matches it firmly. Some rows have no size entry. The others give once, few or many, or a class for an expanded clone.

clone_size | j_call | d_call | v_call | cdr3_aa | cdr3_nt
once | TRBJ2-3 | TRBD1 | TRBV2 | CASSPRTGQVTDTQYF | TGTGCCAGCAGCCCTAGGACAGGGCAAGTGACAGATACGCAGTATTTT
- | TRBJ2-1 | TRBD1 | TRBV2 | CASSGTGRGEQFF | TGTGCCAGCAGCGGGACAGGGCGAGGCGAGCAGTTCTTC
- | TRBJ2-6 | - | TRBV7-3 | CASSPRGGEAGANVLTF | TGTGCCAGCAGCCCCCGAGGGGGGGAAGCTGGGGCCAACGTCCTGACTTTC
- | TRBJ2-5 | - | TRBV14 | CASSAKGGSGETQYF | TGTGCCAGCAGCGCAAAAGGAGGCAGCGGCGAGACCCAGTACTTC
- | TRBJ1-5 | - | TRBV2 | CASIGQLNQPQHF | TGTGCCAGCATCGGACAGTTAAATCAGCCCCAGCATTTT
- | TRBJ2-1 | - | TRBV25-1 | CASSYRGLSNEQFF | TGTGCCAGCTCATACCGAGGACTGTCCAATGAGCAGTTCTTC
- | TRBJ1-2 | TRBD1 | TRBV19 | CASRLTGGRHGYTF | TGTGCCAGTAGACTGACAGGGGGTAGGCATGGCTACACCTTC
- | TRBJ2-6 | - | TRBV6-2/TRBV6-3 | CASSRHQGSGANVLTF | TGTGCCAGCAGCCGTCATCAGGGATCTGGGGCCAACGTCCTGACTTTC
- | TRBJ2-7 | - | TRBV19 | CASSPANRQASVYEQYF | TGTGCCAGTAGTCCAGCGAACCGACAGGCCTCCGTCTACGAGCAGTACTTC
once | TRBJ1-1 | - | TRBV5-8 | CASSSTRIGNEAFF | TGTGCCAGCAGCTCAACCAGGATCGGCAATGAAGCTTTCTTT
once | TRBJ2-7 | - | TRBV4-3 | CASSPGGRTLPYEQYF | TGCGCCAGCAGCCCCGGAGGCAGGACCCTACCCTACGAGCAGTACTTC
few | TRBJ1-5 | - | TRBV19 | CASSVSGTIGNQPQHF | TGTGCCAGTAGTGTCTCCGGGACGATCGGGAATCAGCCCCAGCATTTT
- | TRBJ2-3 | - | TRBV5-4 | CASTQGGAGGPDTQYF | TGTGCCAGCACCCAGGGGGGGGCGGGGGGACCAGATACGCAGTATTTT
once | TRBJ1-2 | - | TRBV5-6 | CASSMDWGVINYGYTF | TGTGCCAGCAGCATGGATTGGGGGGTTATTAACTATGGCTACACCTTC
- | TRBJ2-1 | - | TRBV7-2 | CASSGGDSKADEQFF | TGTGCCAGCAGCGGGGGGGACAGTAAAGCAGATGAGCAGTTCTTC
few | TRBJ1-6 | - | TRBV9 | CASGLTGNNSPLHF | TGTGCCAGCGGACTTACAGGAAATAATTCACCCCTCCACTTT
once | TRBJ2-5 | - | TRBV7-3 | CASSLNGRGETQYF | TGTGCCAGCAGCTTAAATGGCAGGGGAGAGACCCAGTACTTC
few | TRBJ2-5 | TRBD2 | TRBV4-3 | CASSQTSGRNGETQYF | TGCGCCAGCAGCCAGACTAGCGGGAGAAACGGGGAGACCCAGTACTTC
- | TRBJ1-5 | - | TRBV7-2 | CASSWGRDQPQHF | TGTGCCAGCAGTTGGGGACGGGATCAGCCCCAGCATTTT
- | TRBJ2-2 | - | TRBV7-2 | CASSLTGLTGELFF | TGTGCCAGCAGCTTAACCGGGCTCACCGGGGAGCTGTTTTTT
- | TRBJ2-2 | - | TRBV5-1 | CASSLVGGANTGELFF | TGCGCCAGCAGCTTGGTGGGGGGTGCGAACACCGGGGAGCTGTTTTTT
few | TRBJ2-5 | TRBD2 | TRBV7-2 | CASSSTGLASETQYF | TGTGCCAGCAGCTCGACGGGACTAGCGAGCGAGACCCAGTACTTC
- | TRBJ2-1 | TRBD1 | TRBV7-9 | CASSLAGQGVQFF | TGTGCCAGCAGCTTAGCCGGACAGGGGGTTCAGTTCTTC
- | TRBJ2-7 | - | TRBV4-2 | CASSQDGAGEQYF | TGTGCCAGCAGCCAAGACGGCGCGGGGGAGCAGTACTTC
- | TRBJ1-2 | - | TRBV6-2/TRBV6-3 | CASSYGPGYGYTF | TGTGCCAGCAGTTACGGGCCAGGATATGGCTACACCTTC
- | TRBJ1-1 | - | TRBV11-2 | CASSSNRATEAFF | TGTGCCAGCAGCTCTAACAGAGCCACTGAAGCTTTCTTT
- | TRBJ2-1 | - | TRBV25-1 | CASSEFGHEQFF | TGTGCCAGCAGTGAATTTGGCCATGAGCAGTTCTTC
few | TRBJ2-7 | - | TRBV6-2/TRBV6-3 | CASSYSGSTYEQYF | TGTGCCAGCAGTTACTCGGGCTCGACCTACGAGCAGTACTTC
few | TRBJ2-7 | TRBD1 | TRBV5-8 | CASSHGQGTDEQYF | TGTGCCAGCAGCCACGGACAGGGGACCGACGAGCAGTACTTC
- | TRBJ2-3 | - | TRBV7-3 | CASSRGDRRGTDTQYF | TGTGCCAGCAGCAGGGGAGACAGAAGAGGCACAGATACGCAGTATTTT
- | TRBJ1-6 | - | TRBV28 | CASSLYGSPLHF | TGTGCCAGCAGTTTATACGGTTCACCCCTCCACTTT
medium-sized | TRBJ2-1 | - | TRBV5-1 | CASSPGRASYNEQFF | TGCGCCAGCAGCCCCGGACGGGCTTCCTACAATGAGCAGTTCTTC
- | TRBJ1-1 | - | TRBV3-1/TRBV3-2 | CASSRGNTEAFF | TGTGCCAGCAGCCGGGGGAACACTGAAGCTTTCTTT
- | TRBJ1-4 | TRBD1 | TRBV15 | CATSRTTGTENEKLFF | TGTGCCACCAGCAGAACAACCGGGACAGAGAATGAAAAACTGTTTTTT
- | TRBJ2-7 | TRBD1 | TRBV19 | CASSIQGEPYEQYF | TGTGCCAGTAGTATACAGGGGGAACCCTACGAGCAGTACTTC
- | TRBJ2-1 | TRBD2 | TRBV5-4 | CAATSGSNNEQFF | TGTGCCGCGACTAGCGGGAGTAACAATGAGCAGTTCTTC
- | TRBJ1-2 | TRBD1 | TRBV24-1 | CATSDFRGRDTYGYTF | TGTGCCACCAGTGATTTCAGGGGGCGCGATACCTATGGCTACACCTTC
- | TRBJ2-1 | - | TRBV6-5 | CASGPGVSYNEQFF | TGTGCCAGCGGGCCCGGGGTCTCCTACAATGAGCAGTTCTTC
- | TRBJ1-1 | - | TRBV27 | CASSLRGKGTEAFF | TGTGCCAGCAGTTTACGGGGGAAGGGCACTGAAGCTTTCTTT
- | TRBJ2-6 | - | TRBV9 | CASSVTFLDGANVLTF | TGTGCCAGCAGCGTAACCTTTCTGGATGGGGCCAACGTCCTGACTTTC
- | TRBJ2-2 | - | TRBV18 | CASSGNPGELFF | TGTGCCAGCTCAGGGAACCCCGGGGAGCTGTTTTTT
- | TRBJ1-1 | - | TRBV21-1 | CASSNVSEHTEAFF | TGTGCCAGCAGCAACGTCTCAGAGCACACTGAAGCTTTCTTT
- | TRBJ2-7 | TRBD1 | TRBV19 | CASTDRGVGEQYF | TGTGCCAGTACGGACAGGGGGGTTGGCGAGCAGTACTTC
- | TRBJ2-6 | TRBD1 | TRBV2 | CASTRGRGLFSGANVLTF | TGTGCCAGCACCAGGGGCAGGGGGCTTTTCTCTGGGGCCAACGTCCTGACTTTC
- | TRBJ1-1 | - | TRBV12-3/TRBV12-4 | CASSFGGGTEAFF | TGTGCCAGCAGTTTTGGGGGGGGCACTGAAGCTTTCTTT